Following are 9 T cell receptor beta chains from one sample sequenced in a study of blood T cell repertoires in COVID-19. The repertoire was sequenced with immunoSEQ multiplex PCR; TCRdb's copy has only in-frame clones and lacks some. The table includes approximately 300,000 clones, just over 85% detected once. Sequenced sample: PBMCs or T cells enriched from blood (not recorded which). The receptors here all came from a man aged 30 to 45 who had recovered from COVID-19.

V gene TRBV6-8 combines with J gene TRBJ2-1; a weak D match, TRBD2 (5 bases). This CDR3 is 15 amino acids long. The germline V gene has CDR1 MNHGY and CDR2 SAAAGT. V shed 7 bases and J shed 0 bases, with 13 bases lying between them. The CDR3 protein is CASTLRASSYNEQFF. For the CDR3, the DNA is TGTGCCAGCACCCTGCGGGCGAGCTCCTACAATGAGCAGTTCTTC.

The chain carries TRBV11-3 and TRBJ1-1; 7 bases agree with TRBD1. Germline CDR1 and CDR2: SGHNT and YENEEA. V gave up 1 base and J gave up 6 bases; unmatched junction bases: 5. The CDR3 loop spans 14 amino acids. The CDR3 sequence is CASSLGDSLSEAFF. CDR3 nucleotides: TGTGCCAGCAGCTTAGGGGACAGTTTGTCTGAAGCTTTCTTT.

This chain joins TRBV5-1 and TRBJ1-1; TRBD1 might be the D (5 bases). Germline values: CDR1 SGHRS, CDR2 YFSETQ. This CDR3 is built from 15 residues. The V and J ends lost 6 bases and 2 bases respectively, with 17 bases between them. CDR3 in amino acids: CASTLPAGGNTEAFF. The CDR3 DNA follows: TGCGCCAGCACCCTCCCGGCGGGGGGAAACACTGAAGCTTTCTTT.

Notes on this clone: Germline and junction disagree at one end, which may indicate a read error. V is TRBV11-3 and J is TRBJ2-7, with TRBD1 matching 8 bases. The germline gives CDR1 SGHNT, CDR2 YENEEA. The CDR3 is made up of 11 amino acids. Written as DNA, the CDR3 is TGTGCCAGCAGCTTCAGGGGGCTCATAAGCTTC. Translation gives CASSFRGLISF.

J is TRBJ2-3 and V is TRBV28; 11 bases map to TRBD2. V trimming: 3 bases; J trimming: 0 bases; junction bases outside the gene matches: 5. Germline loops: CDR1 MDHEN, CDR2 SYDVKM. The CDR3 extends over 17 amino acids. The CDR3 DNA follows: TGTGCCAGCAGTTTCTCTAGCGGGGGGTCCAGCACAGATACGCAGTATTTT. This sequence encodes CASSFSSGGSSTDTQYF. Supplemented by reference TRBV28 and TRBJ2-3, the full variable domain reads DVKVTQSSRYLVKRTGEKVFLECVQDMDHENMFWYRQDPGLGLRLIYFSYDVKMKEKGDIPEGYSVSREKKERFSLILESASTNQTSMYLCASSFSSGGSSTDTQYFGPGTRLTVL.

The chain uses TRBV7-9 and TRBJ2-3; no definite D call. The CDR3 is 15 residues long. Between the trimmed V and J ends, which lost 3 bases and 5 bases, there was a span of 15 bases. Germline V gene data show CDR1 as SEHNR and CDR2 as FQNEAQ (reference sequence). CDR3 sequence: CASSLARLQVDTQYF. The DNA for the CDR3 is TGTGCCAGCAGCTTGGCGAGGCTACAAGTAGATACGCAGTATTTT. The entire variable domain, with the rest obtained from reference TRBV7-9 and TRBJ2-3, is as follows: DTGVSQNPRHKITKRGQNVTFRCDPISEHNRLYWYRQTLGQGPEFLTYFQNEAQLEKSRLLSDRFSAERPKGSFSTLEIQRTEQGDSAMYLCASSLARLQVDTQYFGPGTRLTVL.

This chain links TRBV18 with TRBJ2-6, with TRBD1 matching over 10 bases. The CDR3 runs 17 residues. J lost 0 bases, V lost 2 bases, and 1 base had no gene match. The germline V gene has CDR1 KGHSH and CDR2 LQKENI. DNA of the CDR3: TGTGCCAGCTCACCAGGGACAGGGGCCTCTGGGGCCAACGTCCTGACTTTC. Amino acids: CASSPGTGASGANVLTF.

The CDR3 nucleotides are TGTGCCAGCAGCTTTTCAGTGAACACCGGGGAGCTGTTTTTT. This gives the protein CASSFSVNTGELFF. V usage is TRBV5-6 and J usage is TRBJ2-2; D not certain. V shed 2 bases and J shed 1 base, with 6 bases lying between them. The germline gives CDR1 SGHDT, CDR2 YYEEEE. The CDR3 has 14 residues.

The chain employs TRBV27 and TRBJ2-1, with a weak D call TRBD2 (6 bases). This CDR3 is 13 amino acids long. Germline assignment: CDR1 MNHEY and CDR2 SMNVEV (reference sequence). V lost 7 bases and J lost 10, with 17 bases in between. The CDR3 nucleotides are TGTGCCAGCACCGAAAGCGGGCTAGTCGAGCAGTTCTTC. Translation: CASTESGLVEQFF.